This is a list of T cell receptor beta chains from one sample in a study of blood T cell repertoires in COVID-19. Clones were read by immunoSEQ multiplex PCR, and TCRdb kept only the in-frame ones, dropping some. The sample contains over 100,000 clones, more than 85% of which appear only once. Specimen: peripheral blood. The receptors here all came from a man aged 18 to 29 with acute or convalescent COVID-19. Both conserved end residues are part of each CDR3. D genes are given only for firm matches. The size of a clone is reported for some rows only, either as once, few or many, or as a class for expanded clones.

V gene	J gene	clone size	D gene	CDR3 protein	CDR3 DNA
TRBV12-5	TRBJ2-1	.	TRBD2	CASGLVGLAGSSYNEQFF	TGTGCTAGTGGTTTGGTGGGACTAGCGGGGAGCTCCTACAATGAGCAGTTCTTC
TRBV2	TRBJ1-2	once	.	CATKGNRQRPNYGYTF	TGTGCCACCAAGGGGAATAGACAGCGACCTAACTATGGCTACACCTTC
TRBV5-1	TRBJ1-1	.	TRBD1	CASRSRDRETAFF	TGCGCCAGCAGGTCCCGGGACAGGGAAACAGCTTTCTTT
TRBV19	TRBJ2-2	.	TRBD1	CASSKQGTNTGELFF	TGTGCTAGTAGTAAACAGGGGACGAACACCGGGGAGCTGTTTTTT
TRBV5-6	TRBJ2-1	.	.	CASSTNPRGRGEQFF	TGTGCCAGCAGCACAAACCCAAGGGGCCGGGGGGAGCAGTTCTTC
TRBV24-1	TRBJ1-3	.	TRBD1	CATLVSPRQGVSGNTIYF	TGTGCCACGCTGGTCTCTCCAAGACAGGGAGTCTCTGGAAACACCATATATTTT
TRBV29-1	TRBJ2-7	few	.	CSVPQGNEQYF	TGCAGCGTCCCTCAGGGAAACGAGCAGTACTTC
TRBV5-4	TRBJ2-7	.	TRBD1	CASSLDRGTYEQYF	TGTGCCAGCAGCTTGGACAGGGGTACCTACGAGCAGTACTTC
TRBV6-6	TRBJ2-7	.	TRBD2	CASSPPTSDLEQYF	TGTGCCAGCAGTCCCCCGACTAGCGACCTGGAGCAGTACTTC
TRBV7-7	TRBJ2-5	.	.	CASSLGTVETQYF	TGTGCCAGCAGCTTGGGCACCGTAGAGACCCAGTACTTC
TRBV3-1/TRBV3-2	TRBJ1-1	.	TRBD1	CASSQESAGGAFF	TGTGCCAGCAGCCAAGAGTCAGCAGGGGGAGCTTTCTTT
TRBV6-6	TRBJ1-2	once	TRBD1	CASSSTGTDPGYTF	TGTGCCAGCAGCTCCACCGGGACAGATCCGGGCTACACCTTC
TRBV12-3/TRBV12-4	TRBJ2-1	.	.	CASHLLGSYEQFF	TGTGCCAGCCATCTACTAGGGTCCTATGAGCAGTTCTTC
TRBV13	TRBJ1-1	.	TRBD1	CASSFRDRGPPGGTEAFF	TGTGCCAGCAGCTTCCGCGACAGGGGGCCTCCTGGGGGGACTGAAGCTTTCTTT
TRBV7-2	TRBJ2-1	.	TRBD1	CASSSARGDRSIRSSYNEQFF	TGTGCCAGCAGCTCAGCTCGTGGGGACAGGTCCATACGAAGCTCCTACAATGAGCAGTTCTTC
TRBV7-2	TRBJ2-7	.	.	CASSLQAGSYEQYF	TGTGCCAGCAGCTTACAAGCGGGCTCCTACGAGCAGTACTTC
TRBV4-1	TRBJ1-1	.	TRBD1	CASSPPGQLNTEAFF	TGCGCCAGCAGCCCCCCGGGACAGTTGAACACTGAAGCTTTCTTT
TRBV6-5	TRBJ2-7	.	.	CASSYFRAEGPYEQYF	TGTGCCAGCAGTTACTTCCGTGCGGAGGGTCCCTACGAGCAGTACTTC
TRBV14	TRBJ1-2	.	.	CASSPLGRGDGYTF	TGTGCCAGCAGCCCCCTAGGACGGGGGGATGGCTACACCTTC
TRBV3-1/TRBV3-2	TRBJ1-4	.	.	CASSQDDVQGSEKLFF	TGTGCCAGCAGCCAAGATGACGTGCAGGGGAGTGAAAAACTGTTTTTT
TRBV12-3/TRBV12-4	TRBJ2-7	.	.	CASSTYYEQYF	TGTGCCAGCAGTACCTACTACGAGCAGTACTTC
TRBV3-1/TRBV3-2	TRBJ1-5	few	.	CASSLLGVQPQHF	TGTGCCAGCAGCCTATTAGGGGTTCAGCCCCAGCATTTT
TRBV9	TRBJ2-7	.	.	CASSVAAWGDEQYF	TGTGCCAGCAGCGTCGCGGCCTGGGGGGACGAGCAGTACTTC
TRBV27	TRBJ1-6	.	.	CASSFESGRYNSPLHF	TGTGCCAGCAGTTTTGAGTCAGGGCGTTATAATTCACCCCTCCACTTT
TRBV19	TRBJ2-3	.	TRBD2	CASSIRLAGGRGDTQYF	TGTGCCAGTAGTATCAGACTAGCGGGGGGCCGGGGAGATACGCAGTATTTT
TRBV18	TRBJ2-7	.	.	CASSPTTEFSYEQYF	TGTGCCAGCTCACCAACGACAGAATTCTCCTACGAGCAGTACTTC
TRBV7-9	TRBJ2-6	.	TRBD2	CASSFGTSALGTGANVLTF	TGTGCCAGCAGCTTTGGGACTAGCGCCTTAGGCACTGGGGCCAACGTCCTGACTTTC
TRBV9	TRBJ2-3	.	.	CASSQPSSTDTQYF	TGTGCCAGCAGCCAACCTTCTAGTACAGATACGCAGTATTTT
TRBV5-1	TRBJ2-7	.	.	CASSLRDVRPPTYEQYF	TGCGCCAGCAGCTTGCGGGATGTGAGACCACCTACCTACGAGCAGTACTTC
TRBV19	TRBJ2-7	.	TRBD1	CASSPWRTGRNEQYF	TGTGCCAGTAGTCCTTGGCGGACAGGGCGCAACGAGCAGTACTTC
TRBV18	TRBJ1-1	.	TRBD1	CASSPRTGETTEAFF	TGTGCCAGCTCACCCCGGACAGGGGAGACCACTGAAGCTTTCTTT
TRBV6-2/TRBV6-3	TRBJ2-3	.	.	CASSTPVGHASRDTQYF	TGTGCCAGCAGTACCCCGGTAGGACATGCGAGTAGGGATACGCAGTATTTT
TRBV2	TRBJ1-5	.	TRBD1	CASNPGQGINQPQHF	TGTGCCAGCAACCCGGGACAGGGTATAAACCAGCCCCAGCATTTT
TRBV4-2	TRBJ2-1	once	.	CASSQERKDSEQFF	TGTGCCAGCAGCCAAGAGAGGAAGGACAGCGAGCAGTTCTTC
TRBV4-1	TRBJ2-7	.	.	CASSQDRGISYEQYF	TGCGCCAGCAGCCAAGATCGGGGAATCTCCTACGAGCAGTACTTC
TRBV20-1	TRBJ1-2	few	.	CSVREWYGYTF	TGCAGTGTACGGGAGTGGTATGGCTACACCTTC
TRBV18	TRBJ2-5	.	TRBD1	CASSPLQQGAGETQYF	TGTGCCAGCTCACCACTCCAGCAGGGGGCAGGGGAGACCCAGTACTTC
TRBV27	TRBJ2-7	once	.	CASSLSQASYEQYF	TGTGCCAGCAGTTTATCCCAGGCCTCCTACGAGCAGTACTTC
TRBV9	TRBJ1-3	.	.	CASSVDRSISGNTIYF	TGTGCCAGCAGCGTTGACAGGTCGATTTCTGGAAACACCATATATTTT
TRBV30	TRBJ1-1	.	TRBD1	CAWSVHRTGVTEAFF	TGTGCCTGGAGTGTACATAGGACAGGGGTCACTGAAGCTTTCTTT
TRBV7-9	TRBJ2-1	once	TRBD2	CASRNLAGDFYEQFF	TGTGCCAGCAGAAATTTAGCGGGAGATTTCTATGAGCAGTTCTTC
TRBV4-1	TRBJ1-3	once	TRBD1	CASSRLQGAYGNTIYF	TGCGCCAGCAGCCGCTTACAGGGGGCTTATGGAAACACCATATATTTT
TRBV27	TRBJ1-2	once	TRBD1	CASSPRQGNYGYTF	TGTGCCAGCAGTCCTCGACAGGGAAACTATGGCTACACCTTC
TRBV11-3	TRBJ2-1	once	.	CASSLEGHDEQFF	TGTGCCAGCAGCTTAGAGGGACATGATGAGCAGTTCTTC
TRBV9	TRBJ2-3	once	TRBD2	CASSPSGGAADTQYF	TGTGCCAGCAGCCCTAGCGGGGGGGCCGCGGATACGCAGTATTTT
TRBV6-5	TRBJ2-7	.	.	CASSEQGLTYEQYF	TGTGCCAGCAGCGAGCAGGGTCTCACCTACGAGCAGTACTTC
TRBV10-2	TRBJ1-1	.	.	CASTRGTLEAFF	TGCGCCAGCACCCGCGGGACCCTTGAAGCTTTCTTT
TRBV2	TRBJ1-5	.	.	CASSEVTQYQPQHF	TGTGCCAGCAGTGAAGTTACTCAATATCAGCCCCAGCATTTT
TRBV5-1	TRBJ2-3	few	.	CASSLAFLSTDTQYF	TGCGCCAGCAGCTTGGCCTTCCTCAGCACAGATACGCAGTATTTT
TRBV28	TRBJ2-7	.	.	CASSPPRVSSYEQYF	TGTGCCAGCAGTCCCCCCCGGGTCTCCTCCTACGAGCAGTACTTC
TRBV6-5	TRBJ1-4	.	.	CASRALGGEKLFF	TGTGCCAGCAGGGCCTTGGGCGGGGAAAAACTGTTTTTT
TRBV5-4	TRBJ2-3	once	.	CASSSYPSTDTQYF	TGTGCCAGCAGCTCCTACCCAAGCACAGATACGCAGTATTTT
TRBV5-1	TRBJ1-1	.	.	CASSLRGGADTEAFF	TGCGCCAGCAGCTTGAGGGGGGGCGCGGACACTGAAGCTTTCTTT
TRBV9	TRBJ1-2	.	TRBD1	CASSVQTGNYGYTF	TGTGCCAGCAGCGTTCAGACAGGGAACTATGGCTACACCTTC
TRBV19	TRBJ1-2	.	.	CASSIGRGQGRSYGYTF	TGTGCCAGTAGTATAGGTCGGGGCCAGGGGAGATCATATGGCTACACCTTC
TRBV20-1	TRBJ1-2	.	TRBD1	CSASTGDLGGYTF	TGCAGTGCTAGTACAGGGGATCTCGGTGGCTACACCTTC
TRBV9	TRBJ2-1	.	.	CASSVLMGGAGTSYNEQFF	TGTGCCAGCAGCGTTCTAATGGGGGGTGCGGGGACCTCCTACAATGAGCAGTTCTTC
TRBV2	TRBJ1-3	once	.	CASIQETGSGNTIYF	TGTGCCAGCATCCAAGAGACAGGCTCTGGAAACACCATATATTTT
TRBV12-3/TRBV12-4	TRBJ1-2	.	.	CASSLEEGGYTF	TGTGCCAGCAGTTTAGAGGAGGGGGGCTACACCTTC
TRBV2	TRBJ1-2	.	TRBD1	CASTEETGGGYTF	TGTGCCAGCACAGAGGAGACAGGGGGTGGCTACACCTTC